This T cell receptor beta chain was recorded in a study of blood T cell repertoires in COVID-19. Looking at the study overall: PBMCs, B-cell-depleted T cells, or T cells provided the cDNA or gDNA that made up the material.

Produced via immunoSEQ multiplex PCR; TCRdb's table is partial and in-frame only. Of about 33,000 clones listed, 75% to 90% are singletons. This CDR3 spans 15 amino acids. After removal of 5 bases from V and 7 bases from J, the junction contained 8 bases not matched to a gene. Germline loops: CDR1 LNHDA, CDR2 SQIVND (reference sequence). This sequence was found in a human donor in a cohort sampled during active COVID-19. This chain connects TRBV19 to TRBJ2-2; TRBD1 aligns across 9 bases. Sequencing was carried out using peripheral blood. The DNA of the CDR3 is TGTGCCAGTAGTGGGTGGACAGGGGCGATCGGGGAGCTGTTTTTT. Amino acid sequence: CASSGWTGAIGELFF.